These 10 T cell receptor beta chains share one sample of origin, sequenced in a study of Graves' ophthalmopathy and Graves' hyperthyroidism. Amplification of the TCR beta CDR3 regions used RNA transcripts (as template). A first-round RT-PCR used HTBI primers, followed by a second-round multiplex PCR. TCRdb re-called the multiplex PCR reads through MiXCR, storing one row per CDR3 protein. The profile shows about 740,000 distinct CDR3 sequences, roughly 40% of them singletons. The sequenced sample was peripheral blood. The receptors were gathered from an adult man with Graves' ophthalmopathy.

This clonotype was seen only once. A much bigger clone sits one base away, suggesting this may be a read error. The CDR3 sequence is CASSSAGGRAKPYEQYF. As DNA, the CDR3 is TGTGCCAGCAGCTCAGCGGGAGGGAGGGCCAAGCCCTACGAGCAGTACTTC. V is TRBV7-2 and J is TRBJ2-7; TRBD2 matches 10 bases. Germline CDR1 and CDR2: SGHTA and FQGNSA. The CDR3 is 17 residues long. Trimming removed 4 bases from V and 2 bases from J; junction bases left unmatched: 11.

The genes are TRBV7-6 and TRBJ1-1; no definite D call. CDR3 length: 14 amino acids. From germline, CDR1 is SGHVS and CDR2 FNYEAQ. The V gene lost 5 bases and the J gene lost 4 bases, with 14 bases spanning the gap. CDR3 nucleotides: TGTGCCAGCAGCCGTATAGAGGGTCGCACTGAAGCTTTCTTT. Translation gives CASSRIEGRTEAFF.

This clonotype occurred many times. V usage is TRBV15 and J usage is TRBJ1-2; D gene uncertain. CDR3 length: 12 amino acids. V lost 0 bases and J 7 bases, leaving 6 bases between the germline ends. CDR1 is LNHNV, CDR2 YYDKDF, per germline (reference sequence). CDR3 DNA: TGTGCCACCAGCAGAGACGGGCCTGGCTACACCTTC. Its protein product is CATSRDGPGYTF.

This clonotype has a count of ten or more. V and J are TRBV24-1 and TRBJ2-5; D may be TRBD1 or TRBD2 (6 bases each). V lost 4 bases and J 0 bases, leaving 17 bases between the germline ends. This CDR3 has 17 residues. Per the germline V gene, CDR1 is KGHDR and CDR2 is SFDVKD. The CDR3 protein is CATSDAKAGTYQETQYF. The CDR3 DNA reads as TGTGCCACCAGTGACGCGAAGGCGGGGACATACCAAGAGACCCAGTACTTC.

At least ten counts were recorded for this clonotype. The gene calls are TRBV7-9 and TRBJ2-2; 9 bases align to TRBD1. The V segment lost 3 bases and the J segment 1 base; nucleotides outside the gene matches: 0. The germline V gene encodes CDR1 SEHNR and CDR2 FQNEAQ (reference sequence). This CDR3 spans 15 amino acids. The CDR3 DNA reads TGTGCCAGCAGCTTGACAGGGGGGAACACCGGGGAGCTGTTTTTT. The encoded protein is CASSLTGGNTGELFF.

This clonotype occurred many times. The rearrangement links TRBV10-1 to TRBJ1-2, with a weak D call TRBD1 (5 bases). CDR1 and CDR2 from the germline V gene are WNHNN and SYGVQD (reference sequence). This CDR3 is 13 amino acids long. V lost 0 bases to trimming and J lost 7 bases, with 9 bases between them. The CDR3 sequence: CASSESRGSGYTF. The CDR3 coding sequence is TGCGCCAGCAGTGAGTCAAGGGGCTCTGGCTACACCTTC.

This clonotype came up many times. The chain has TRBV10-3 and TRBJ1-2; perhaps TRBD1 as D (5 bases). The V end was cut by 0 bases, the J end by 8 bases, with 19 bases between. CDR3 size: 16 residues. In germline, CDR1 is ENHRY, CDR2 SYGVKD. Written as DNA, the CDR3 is TGTGCCATCAGTGAGTCGGGACTACACCTAGGGAAGGGCTACACCTTC. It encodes CAISESGLHLGKGYTF.

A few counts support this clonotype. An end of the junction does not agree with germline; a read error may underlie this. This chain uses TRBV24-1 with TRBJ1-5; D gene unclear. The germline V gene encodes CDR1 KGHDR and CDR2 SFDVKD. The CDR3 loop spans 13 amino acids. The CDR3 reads CASSELRGQPQHF. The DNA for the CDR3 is TGTGCCAGCAGTGAATTAAGAGGCCAGCCCCAGCATTTT.

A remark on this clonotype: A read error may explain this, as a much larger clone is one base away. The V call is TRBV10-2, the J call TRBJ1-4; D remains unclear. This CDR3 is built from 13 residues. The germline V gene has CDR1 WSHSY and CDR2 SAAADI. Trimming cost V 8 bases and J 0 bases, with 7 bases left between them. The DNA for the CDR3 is TGCGCCAGCTCGCCGACAACTAATGAAAAACTGTTTTTT. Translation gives CASSPTTNEKLFF.

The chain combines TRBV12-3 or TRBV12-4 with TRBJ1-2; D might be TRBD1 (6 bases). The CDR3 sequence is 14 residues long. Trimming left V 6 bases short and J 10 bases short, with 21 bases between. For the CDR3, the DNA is TGTGCCAGCAGCCCGAACAGGGCTGTGGCCGCCTACACCTTC. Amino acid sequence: CASSPNRAVAAYTF.